This entry concerns a single T cell receptor (beta chain). This CDR3 has 14 amino acids. Per the germline V gene, CDR1 is SQVTM and CDR2 is ANQGSEA. Between the trimmed V and J ends, which lost 5 bases and 4 bases, there was a span of 15 bases. A Seattle source enrolled patients during active infection and followed them longitudinally. The sample originates from a study of blood T cell repertoires in COVID-19. Across the whole study: COVID-19 samples collected from the United States, Italy and Spain covered acute and convalescent phases.

Method: immunoSEQ multiplex PCR; TCRdb's copy keeps in-frame clones and lacks some. Here the sample spans approximately 170,000 clones, approximately 86% being singletons. The sequence was obtained from an elderly man with COVID-19, enrolled during active disease. Material for sequencing was peripheral blood. V and J are TRBV29-1 and TRBJ2-1, with D possibly TRBD1 on 6 matching bases. CDR3 nucleotides: TGCAGCGTTAAAGGGACACCCCTATACAATGAGCAGTTCTTC. This codes for CSVKGTPLYNEQFF.